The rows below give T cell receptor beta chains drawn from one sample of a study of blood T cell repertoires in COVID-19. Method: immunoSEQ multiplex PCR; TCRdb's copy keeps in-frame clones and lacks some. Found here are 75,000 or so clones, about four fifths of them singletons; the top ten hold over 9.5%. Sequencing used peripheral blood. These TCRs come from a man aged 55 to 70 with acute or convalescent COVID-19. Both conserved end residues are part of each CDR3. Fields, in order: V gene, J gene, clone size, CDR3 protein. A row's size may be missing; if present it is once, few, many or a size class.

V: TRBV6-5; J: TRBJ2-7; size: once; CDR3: CASSYSVTAYEQYF
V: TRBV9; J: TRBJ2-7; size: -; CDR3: CASSLGQIPYEQYF
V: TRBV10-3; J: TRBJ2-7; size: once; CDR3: CASQGAGYEQYF
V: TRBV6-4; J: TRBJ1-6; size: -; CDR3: CASSPGTGLSPLHF
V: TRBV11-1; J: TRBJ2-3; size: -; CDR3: CASSYQVGGALTQYF
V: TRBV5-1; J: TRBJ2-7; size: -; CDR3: CASGTTYEQYF
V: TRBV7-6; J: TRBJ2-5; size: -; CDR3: CASSFDVDRGTTQYF
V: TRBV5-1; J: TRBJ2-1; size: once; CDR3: CASSQGAGHPNEQFF
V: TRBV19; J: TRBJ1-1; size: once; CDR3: CASSIEGRNTEAFF
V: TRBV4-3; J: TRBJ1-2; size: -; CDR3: CASSQDRGLHGYTF
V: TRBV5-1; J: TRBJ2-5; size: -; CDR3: CASSLVGFGRQETQYF
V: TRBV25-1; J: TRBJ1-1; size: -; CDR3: CASRKPGQGNTEAFF
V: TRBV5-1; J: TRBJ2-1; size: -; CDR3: CASSGSGRAPNEQFF
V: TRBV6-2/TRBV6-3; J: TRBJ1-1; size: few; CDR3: CASSYQKDTGNTEAFF
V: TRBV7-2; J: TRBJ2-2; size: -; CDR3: CASSLSGSGTGELFF
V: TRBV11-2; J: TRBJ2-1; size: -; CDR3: CASSSSGSLSPEQFF
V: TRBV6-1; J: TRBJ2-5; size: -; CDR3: CASSERGKQETQYF